Presented here are 21 T cell receptor beta chains from one specimen sequenced in a study of blood T cells in healthy people across ages. Combining a sample-barcoded 5' primer with a J-beta primer mix, a second PCR ran for about 7 to 11 cycles. TCRdb recomputed calls from the 5' RACE reads with MiXCR, one row per CDR3 protein. The table records about a million distinct CDR3 sequences, roughly 47% of them present only once. Sequencing input: blood. These receptors originate from a woman between 55 and 75 years old in good health.

The gene calls are TRBV27 and TRBJ2-5, with D perhaps given as TRBD1 or TRBD2 (5 bases each). Gene TRBJ2-7 matches the end of the DNA better, so the J call may be wrong. The germline gives CDR1 MNHEY, CDR2 SMNVEV (reference sequence). The length of the CDR3 is 14 residues. CDR3 sequence (DNA): TGTGCCAGCAGTGATTCGGGGCTTACCTACGAGCAGTACTTC. Translating gives CASSDSGLTYEQYF.

The chain links TRBV2 to TRBJ2-1, with 7 bases lining up with TRBD2. Trimming cost V 10 bases and J 7 bases; bases outside gene matches: 16. This CDR3 region has 15 residues. Germline assignment: CDR1 SNHLY and CDR2 FYNNEI. In DNA, the CDR3 is TGTGCCATCACCCCACGATTCGGGAGGACGAATGAGCAGTTCTTC. Protein sequence: CAITPRFGRTNEQFF.

V and J are TRBV5-1 and TRBJ2-3, with D possibly being TRBD1 or TRBD2 (5 bases each). V was pared by 1 base and J by 2 bases, with 17 bases between. The CDR3 sequence is 17 residues long. The germline V gene encodes CDR1 SGHRS and CDR2 YFSETQ. The CDR3: CASSLYFPGPDTDTQYF. For the CDR3, the DNA is TGCGCCAGCAGCTTGTATTTTCCGGGACCAGACACAGATACGCAGTATTTT.

This clonotype was seen many times. The chain has TRBV29-1 and TRBJ1-2; D not resolved. Germline CDR1 is SQVTM and CDR2 is ANQGSEA. V lost 6 bases to trimming and J lost 8 bases, with 13 bases between them. The CDR3 loop spans 11 amino acids. The CDR3 sequence is CSVGGGGGYTF. The CDR3 DNA reads as TGCAGCGTCGGAGGAGGTGGCGGCTACACCTTC. The whole variable domain, remainder taken from reference TRBV29-1 and TRBJ1-2, is SAVISQKPSRDICQRGTSLTIQCQVDSQVTMMFWYRQQPGQSLTLIATANQGSEATYESGFVIDKFPISRPNLTFSTLTVSNMSPEDSSIYLCSVGGGGGYTFGSGTRLTVV.

The chain uses TRBV25-1 and TRBJ1-4, with 11 bases aligning to TRBD1. The trim removed 1 base at V and 8 bases at J, leaving 6 bases unmatched. This CDR3 is 16 amino acids long. CDR1 is MGHDK, CDR2 SYGVNS, per germline. The chain's CDR3 is CASSEWTGGAREKLFF. In DNA, the CDR3 is TGTGCCAGCAGTGAATGGACAGGGGGCGCTCGGGAAAAACTGTTTTTT.

The chain carries TRBV27 and TRBJ2-5; 7 bases are shared with TRBD2. The V segment lost 5 bases and the J segment 5 bases; nucleotides outside the gene matches: 14. The CDR3 length is 16 residues. Germline-derived CDR1 and CDR2 are MNHEY and SMNVEV (reference sequence). CDR3 nucleotides: TGTGCCAGCAGTCCGATCGGGGCGGGAGTGAGGGAGACCCAGTACTTC. Translation: CASSPIGAGVRETQYF.

J is TRBJ2-4 and V is TRBV11-2, with a weak D call TRBD1 (5 bases). Germline V gives CDR1 SGHAT, CDR2 FQNNGV. The CDR3 totals 12 residues. V lost 5 bases and J 9 bases, leaving 11 bases between the germline ends. The CDR3 nucleotides read TGTGCCAGCAGCACAGGTCCGGGCATTCAGTACTTC. Translated, it gives CASSTGPGIQYF.

The chain recombines TRBV25-1 with TRBJ2-3; D uncertain. The CDR3 extends over 13 amino acids. With 2 bases removed from V and 6 bases from J, the gap between germline ends came to 9 bases. Germline V CDR1 and CDR2: MGHDK, SYGVNS. CDR3 bases: TGTGCCAGCAGTGAAGCGAGTCTCGATACGCAGTATTTT. This codes for CASSEASLDTQYF.

This clonotype has only a few counts. This chain links TRBV7-3 with TRBJ1-2; D is ambiguous. Trimming pared 2 bases from V and 5 bases from J, leaving 12 bases between. The CDR3 totals 14 residues. The germline V gene has CDR1 SGHTA and CDR2 FQGTGA. Written as DNA, the CDR3 is TGTGCCAGCAGCTTACAGCCGGTCGGATATGGCTACACCTTC. Amino acids: CASSLQPVGYGYTF. The whole variable domain, remainder taken from reference TRBV7-3 and TRBJ1-2, is GAGVSQTPSNKVTEKGKYVELRCDPISGHTALYWYRQSLGQGPEFLIYFQGTGAADDSGLPNDRFFAVRPEGSVSTLKIQRTERGDSAVYLCASSLQPVGYGYTFGSGTRLTVV.

The chain carries TRBV24-1 and TRBJ2-1; 14 nucleotides agree with TRBD2. The V gene's germline CDR1 is KGHDR and CDR2 SFDVKD. The CDR3 is 15 residues long. Germline trimming cut 9 bases from V and 9 bases from J; bases unmatched to any gene: 9. CDR3 residues: CATGTRTSGRIEQFF. CDR3 nucleotides: TGTGCCACCGGAACCAGGACTAGCGGGAGGATTGAGCAGTTCTTC.

This clonotype has only a few counts. The J gene is TRBJ2-5, the V gene TRBV6-2 or TRBV6-3; D perhaps matches TRBD1 (6 bases). CDR1 and CDR2 (germline): MNHEY, SVGEGT. The germline V and J ends were trimmed by 2 bases and 6 bases, with 10 bases remaining between them. This CDR3 spans 13 amino acids. DNA for the CDR3: TGTGCCAGCAGTTACGGGGGCGTGAAGACCCAGTACTTC. This codes for CASSYGGVKTQYF.

The chain links TRBV27 to TRBJ1-6, with unresolved D. The germline CDR1 and CDR2 sequences are MNHEY and SMNVEV (reference sequence). Trimming took 3 bases from V and 10 from J, leaving 10 bases between them. The CDR3 loop spans 13 amino acids. This CDR3 reads CASSFILDSPLHF. The CDR3 DNA reads as TGTGCCAGCAGTTTTATCCTGGACTCACCCCTCCACTTT.

V gene TRBV20-1 combines with J gene TRBJ2-7, with 8 bases lining up with TRBD1. V lost 5 bases and J lost 0; bases outside the gene matches: 6. Germline loops: CDR1 DFQATT, CDR2 SNEGSKA (reference sequence). This CDR3 has 14 amino acids. The CDR3 here is CSAQGTGRSYEQYF. The CDR3 DNA is TGCAGTGCTCAAGGGACAGGTCGCTCCTACGAGCAGTACTTC.

Notes on this clonotype: This may stem from a read error, because a much larger clone lies one nucleotide away. The chain couples TRBV28 to TRBJ2-1, with 8 positions matching TRBD1. There are 14 residues in the CDR3. Germline V gives CDR1 MDHEN, CDR2 SYDVKM. The V segment lost 6 bases and the J segment 13 bases; nucleotides outside the gene matches: 14. DNA of the CDR3: TGTGCCAGCAGGATAGGACAGGGCCAAGAGACCCAGTTCTTC. As protein: CASRIGQGQETQFF.

The chain links TRBV4-1 to TRBJ1-4; weak D call: TRBD1 (5 bases). CDR1 is MGHRA and CDR2 is YSYEKL in the germline V gene. With 5 bases removed from V and 5 bases from J, the gap between germline ends came to 12 bases. This CDR3 has 14 residues. The CDR3, as DNA: TGCGCCAGCAGCTTCAGACAGTTCAATGAAAAACTGTTTTTT. It yields the protein CASSFRQFNEKLFF.

V and J are TRBV24-1 and TRBJ2-3; D not resolved. Germline V gives CDR1 KGHDR, CDR2 SFDVKD. Trimming cost V 9 bases and J 2 bases, with 11 bases left between them. The CDR3 is 13 residues long. The CDR3 sequence: CATGVADTDTQYF. The CDR3 DNA reads TGTGCCACCGGGGTTGCGGACACAGATACGCAGTATTTT.

This clonotype appeared a few times. The DNA for the CDR3 is TGTGCCAGCAGCCCCCGCACGGGGATAGCTTTCTTT. Its translation: CASSPRTGIAFF. V usage is TRBV7-9 and J usage is TRBJ1-1; D remains unclear. Trimming left V 5 bases short and J 10 bases short, with 14 bases between. The CDR3 extends over 12 amino acids. Germline CDR1 and CDR2: SEHNR and FQNEAQ (reference sequence).

This sequence joins TRBV20-1 and TRBJ2-7; possibly TRBD1 for D (5 bases). In germline, CDR1 is DFQATT, CDR2 SNEGSKA (reference sequence). Trimming pared 0 bases from V and 1 base from J, leaving 13 bases between. The CDR3 is 15 amino acids. CDR3 loop: CSARDRVRGSYEQYF. The DNA for the CDR3 is TGCAGTGCTAGAGATCGGGTTAGGGGATCCTACGAGCAGTACTTC.

This chain links TRBV7-9 with TRBJ1-1; possibly TRBD1 for D (6 bases). Germline-derived CDR1 and CDR2 are SEHNR and FQNEAQ (reference sequence). This CDR3 spans 15 amino acids. With 10 bases removed from V and 0 bases from J, the gap between germline ends came to 18 bases. The CDR3 nucleotides read TGTGCCACTAAAGCGCCCGGGACAATGAACACTGAAGCTTTCTTT. Translated: CATKAPGTMNTEAFF.

The rearrangement uses TRBV7-9 and TRBJ2-5; D is uncertain. V lost 2 bases to trimming and J lost 5 bases, with 15 bases between them. In germline, CDR1 is SEHNR, CDR2 FQNEAQ (reference sequence). The CDR3 totals 15 residues. This chain's CDR3 is CASSLISQVGETQYF. The DNA for the CDR3 is TGTGCCAGCAGCTTAATTTCGCAGGTGGGGGAGACCCAGTACTTC.

This clonotype appeared a single time. The gene calls are TRBV29-1 and TRBJ2-1; D is possibly TRBD2 (5 bases). This CDR3 contains 14 residues. Looked up from germline, CDR1 is SQVTM and CDR2 is ANQGSEA. V was clipped by 3 bases and J by 4 bases, with 13 bases between them. DNA of the CDR3: TGCAGCGTTGACCCCGGGAAAAGATACAATGAGCAGTTCTTC. Protein product: CSVDPGKRYNEQFF.